This T cell receptor beta chain was identified in a study of T cell responses to AZD1222 COVID-19 vaccine. The study, taken as a whole, reports: Donors were chiefly white British, with a greater number of females, and clonal diversity was perhaps underestimated. Spike-wide vaccine-associated CD4 TCRs dominated at 160-218 and 743-854. Nearly half of unique spike-specific TCRs reportedly avoided B.1.351 and B.1.1.7 mutated regions. Only 5 to 7 individuals given AZD1222 were seropositive at baseline.

The data were produced by immunoSEQ multiplex PCR, yet TCRdb's version contains in-frame clones alone and is incomplete. This repertoire shows tens of thousands of clones, approximately 91% found once; its top ten account for around 5.2%. Between the trimmed V and J ends, which lost 3 bases and 4 bases, there was a span of 9 bases. This CDR3 has 14 amino acids. CDR1 and CDR2 from the germline V gene are MGHDK and SYGVNS. In this sample, this clone turned up a few times. No antigen is known for it. The chain links TRBV25-1 to TRBJ1-4; no reliable D call. The receptor's source is an adult in good health. The sequencing here drew on peripheral blood, taken on day 0 of AZD1222 vaccination. This chain's CDR3 is CASSEGGLNEKLFF. CDR3 DNA sequence: TGTGCCAGCAGTGAGGGCGGCCTTAATGAAAAACTGTTTTTT. The entire variable domain, with the rest obtained from reference TRBV25-1 and TRBJ1-4, is as follows: EADIYQTPRYLVIGTGKKITLECSQTMGHDKMYWYQQDPGMELHLIHYSYGVNSTEKGDLSSESTVSRIRTEHFPLTLESARPSHTSQYLCASSEGGLNEKLFFGSGTQLSVL.